This entry lists 32 T cell receptor beta chains sequenced from one sample in a study of T cell responses to AZD1222 COVID-19 vaccine. This table comes from immunoSEQ multiplex PCR, and its TCRdb copy is limited to in-frame clones, with some not included. This repertoire shows around 78,000 clones, 70% to 90% found once; its top ten account for about 5.5%. The input for sequencing was peripheral blood, taken on day 0 of MenACWY control vaccination. Receptors originate from an adult in good health.

The chain carries TRBV27 and TRBJ1-5, with D unclear. V was clipped by 2 bases and J by 0 bases, with 8 bases between them. CDR3 length: 15 amino acids. The germline gives CDR1 MNHEY, CDR2 SMNVEV (reference sequence). The chain's CDR3 is CASSLTRDSNQPQHF. Here the CDR3 DNA reads TGTGCCAGCAGTTTAACGCGGGATAGCAATCAGCCCCAGCATTTT.

The genes are TRBV7-2 and TRBJ1-4; no clear D gene. Germline values: CDR1 SGHTA, CDR2 FQGNSA. The V end lost 7 bases, the J end lost 7 bases, and 19 bases lay between the germline ends. This CDR3 is built from 15 residues. The CDR3 is CASTEAAVGSEKLFF. DNA for the CDR3: TGTGCCAGCACGGAGGCGGCGGTGGGTAGTGAAAAACTGTTTTTT.

The rearrangement joins TRBV27 to TRBJ1-5; no definite D call. Trimming removed 6 bases at V and 3 bases at J, with 9 bases between. This CDR3 contains 13 residues. The germline gives CDR1 MNHEY, CDR2 SMNVEV (reference sequence). This CDR3 reads CASSGRTNQPQHF. The CDR3 DNA follows: TGTGCCAGCAGCGGACGGACCAATCAGCCCCAGCATTTT.

The chain couples TRBV6-5 to TRBJ1-2, with TRBD1 identical over 8 bases. This CDR3 is 12 amino acids long. Germline values: CDR1 MNHEY, CDR2 SVGAGI. With V trimmed by 7 bases and J by 8 bases, 6 bases remained unmatched. The CDR3 sequence is CASKQGAEGYTF. The CDR3 DNA is TGTGCCAGCAAGCAGGGGGCAGAAGGCTACACCTTC.

The rearrangement links TRBV7-2 to TRBJ2-3; D uncertain. Germline V gene lookup returns CDR1 SGHTA and CDR2 FQGNSA. The CDR3 has 14 amino acids. V shed 1 base and J shed 8 bases, with 13 bases lying between them. CDR3 sequence: CASSLESRLGTQYF. CDR3 coding DNA: TGTGCCAGCAGCTTAGAGTCCCGTCTGGGTACGCAGTATTTT.

The DNA of the CDR3 is TGCGCCAGCAAGGAAACTGACCTTAACTATGGCTACACCTTC. Its protein product is CASKETDLNYGYTF. The chain has TRBV5-1 and TRBJ1-2; no reliable D call. Trimming shortened V by 6 bases and J by 1 base, and 13 bases separated the two germline ends. This CDR3 region has 14 residues. Per germline, CDR1 SGHRS and CDR2 YFSETQ.

The chain couples TRBV9 to TRBJ2-3; TRBD1 agrees at 8 bases. In germline, CDR1 is SGDLS, CDR2 YYNGEE. CDR3 length: 16 amino acids. The V segment lost 4 bases and the J segment 5 bases; nucleotides outside the gene matches: 12. CDR3: CASSRYGTGIGDTQYF. CDR3 nucleotide sequence: TGTGCCAGCAGCCGGTACGGGACAGGCATCGGAGATACGCAGTATTTT.

The chain carries TRBV24-1 and TRBJ2-2; the match to TRBD1 covers 7 bases. V was pared by 2 bases and J by 1 base, with 0 bases of the junction left unmatched. Per germline, CDR1 KGHDR and CDR2 SFDVKD. The CDR3 loop spans 15 amino acids. The CDR3 loop reads CATSDSGGNTGELFF. CDR3 DNA sequence: TGTGCCACCAGTGATTCAGGGGGGAACACCGGGGAGCTGTTTTTT.

The chain has TRBV7-3 and TRBJ2-2, with D possibly matching TRBD2 (5 bases). Per the germline V gene, CDR1 is SGHTA and CDR2 is FQGTGA. The CDR3 runs 15 residues. V shed 5 bases and J shed 5 bases, with 15 bases lying between them. The CDR3 region has the DNA TGTGCCAGCAGCCTCATGCACGGACTTACCGGGGAGCTGTTTTTT. Translation: CASSLMHGLTGELFF. Looking up the rest from reference TRBV7-3 and TRBJ2-2 gives the full variable domain: GAGVSQTPSNKVTEKGKYVELRCDPISGHTALYWYRQSLGQGPEFLIYFQGTGAADDSGLPNDRFFAVRPEGSVSTLKIQRTERGDSAVYLCASSLMHGLTGELFFGEGSRLTVL.

The genes are TRBV28 and TRBJ1-4; D remains ambiguous. Per germline, CDR1 MDHEN and CDR2 SYDVKM. Trimming cost V 5 bases and J 8 bases, with 18 bases left between them. CDR3 length equals 15 residues. The CDR3 spells CASSTFPLAREKLFF. The CDR3 DNA follows: TGTGCCAGCAGTACCTTCCCCCTGGCGAGGGAAAAACTGTTTTTT.

This chain uses TRBV4-3 with TRBJ1-5, with D hard to call. This CDR3 contains 13 residues. Germline V lookup: CDR1 LGHNA, CDR2 YSLEER. Trimming cost V 0 bases and J 1 base, with 1 base left between them. CDR3 residues: CASSQDSNQPQHF. In nucleotides, the CDR3 is TGCGCCAGCAGCCAAGACAGCAATCAGCCCCAGCATTTT.

J is TRBJ1-2 and V is TRBV10-3, with 7 bases that match TRBD1. The V and J ends lost 8 bases and 4 bases, in that order; junction bases with no gene match: 7. This CDR3 contains 13 residues. Germline-derived CDR1 and CDR2 are ENHRY and SYGVKD. The CDR3 loop is CAIGGQGVYGYTF. In DNA, the CDR3 is TGTGCCATCGGGGGGCAGGGGGTCTATGGCTACACCTTC.

The gene calls are TRBV19 and TRBJ1-4; D call uncertain. The CDR3 extends over 13 amino acids. V was pared by 3 bases and J by 8 bases, with 10 bases between. Germline V lookup: CDR1 LNHDA, CDR2 SQIVND (reference sequence). DNA for the CDR3: TGTGCCAGTAGTATCGACCCAAACGAAAAACTGTTTTTT. Translating it yields CASSIDPNEKLFF. Filled out from reference TRBV19 and TRBJ1-4, the complete variable domain reads DGGITQSPKYLFRKEGQNVTLSCEQNLNHDAMYWYRQDPGQGLRLIYYSQIVNDFQKGDIAEGYSVSREKKESFPLTVTSAQKNPTAFYLCASSIDPNEKLFFGSGTQLSVL.

The V call is TRBV18, the J call TRBJ2-3; the match to TRBD2 covers 7 bases. With V trimmed by 2 bases and J by 0 bases, 2 bases remained unmatched. Germline values: CDR1 KGHSH, CDR2 LQKENI. The CDR3 has 15 residues. The CDR3 spells CASSPVGGSTDTQYF. CDR3 nucleotide sequence: TGTGCCAGCTCACCAGTCGGGGGGAGCACAGATACGCAGTATTTT.

The chain joins TRBV5-1 to TRBJ1-4; D unresolved. Germline V CDR1 and CDR2: SGHRS, YFSETQ. The ends were cut back, 0 bases at V and 6 bases at J, with 12 bases in the middle. This CDR3 region has 15 residues. The CDR3 bases are TGCGCCAGCAGCTTGGGAGTAGGGTTTGATGAAAAACTGTTTTTT. This translates into CASSLGVGFDEKLFF.

The rearrangement uses TRBV5-6 and TRBJ1-2; weak D call: TRBD1 (6 bases). V was pared by 3 bases and J by 5 bases, with 17 bases between. CDR1 SGHDT and CDR2 YYEEEE come from the germline V gene. This CDR3 is built from 15 residues. The CDR3 nucleotides are TGTGCCAGCAGCTCCCCTATGACAGGCACTTATGGCTACACCTTC. It codes for CASSSPMTGTYGYTF.

This chain joins TRBV19 and TRBJ1-1; 7 positions match TRBD1. Germline trimming cut 5 bases from V and 1 base from J; bases unmatched to any gene: 10. Germline values: CDR1 LNHDA, CDR2 SQIVND (reference sequence). CDR3 length: 16 residues. CDR3 DNA sequence: TGTGCCAGTAGTTATCGGGAGGGGGCAGCGAACACTGAAGCTTTCTTT. It translates to CASSYREGAANTEAFF.

This clone appeared once. This rearrangement joins TRBV7-9 to TRBJ1-2; D uncertain. V lost 0 bases, J lost 2 bases, and 10 bases lay in between. The CDR3 loop spans 15 amino acids. Germline CDR1 reads SEHNR; CDR2 reads FQNEAQ (reference sequence). DNA for the CDR3: TGTGCCAGCAGCTTAGCGTATGGGGTAAACTATGGCTACACCTTC. As protein: CASSLAYGVNYGYTF. The full variable domain, completed using reference TRBV7-9 and TRBJ1-2, is DTGVSQNPRHKITKRGQNVTFRCDPISEHNRLYWYRQTLGQGPEFLTYFQNEAQLEKSRLLSDRFSAERPKGSFSTLEIQRTEQGDSAMYLCASSLAYGVNYGYTFGSGTRLTVV.

CDR3 amino acids: CASSLNRDSNQPQHF. In nucleotides, the CDR3 is TGTGCCAGCAGCTTAAACAGGGATAGCAATCAGCCCCAGCATTTT. The chain links TRBV3-1 (or the pseudogene TRBV3-2) to TRBJ1-5, with D possibly being TRBD1 (6 bases). CDR1 is LGHDT, CDR2 YNNKEL, per germline (reference sequence). CDR3 size: 15 residues. V shed 5 bases and J shed 0 bases, with 11 bases lying between them.

J is TRBJ1-6 and V is TRBV18, with a tentative D call TRBD1 (5 bases). V lost 2 bases to trimming and J lost 9 bases, with 17 bases between them. Germline lookup yields CDR1 KGHSH and CDR2 LQKENI. This CDR3 has 16 amino acids. DNA for the CDR3: TGTGCCAGCTCACCAGCCCAGAGGGGAGTTGCTTCACCCCTCCACTTT. Encoded protein: CASSPAQRGVASPLHF. Full variable domain (rest looked up from reference TRBV18 and TRBJ1-6): NAGVMQNPRHLVRRRGQEARLRCSPMKGHSHVYWYRQLPEEGLKFMVYLQKENIIDESGMPKERFSAEFPKEGPSILRIQQVVRGDSAAYFCASSPAQRGVASPLHFGNGTRLTVT.

V is TRBV7-3 and J is TRBJ1-1; the D gene is possibly TRBD1 (6 bases). Germline CDR1 and CDR2: SGHTA and FQGTGA. The CDR3 is 14 residues long. V was shortened by 4 bases and J by 10 bases, with 19 bases between the two germline ends. The CDR3 coding sequence is TGTGCCAGCAGCTCAAACTCACAGGGATCTACAGCTTTCTTT. Translating it yields CASSSNSQGSTAFF.

With respect to this clone: The sample has other DNA sequences that encode this CDR3 too. The rearrangement links TRBV3-1 (or the pseudogene TRBV3-2) to TRBJ1-1; weak D call: TRBD1 (5 bases). The CDR3 runs 14 residues. V was pared by 3 bases and J by 5 bases, with 13 bases between. The V gene's germline CDR1 is LGHDT and CDR2 YNNKEL (reference sequence). CDR3 bases: TGTGCCAGCAGCCAGGTAGGAGGGGATACTGAAGCTTTCTTT. The encoded protein is CASSQVGGDTEAFF.

In this sample, this clone turned up a few times. CDR3 nucleotide sequence: TGTGCCAGCAACCAAGGGGGGCGGAACTATGGCTACACCTTC. Translation gives CASNQGGRNYGYTF. V is TRBV27 and J is TRBJ1-2, with D perhaps TRBD1 (6 bases). CDR3 size: 14 residues. CDR1 MNHEY and CDR2 SMNVEV come from the germline V gene (reference sequence). Trimming cost V 7 bases and J 2 bases, with 14 bases left between them.

V usage is TRBV5-1 and J usage is TRBJ2-2; 9 bases line up with TRBD2. V dropped 10 bases and J dropped 3; count of bases not matched to a gene: 13. Germline CDR1 reads SGHRS; CDR2 reads YFSETQ. The CDR3 spans 16 residues. The CDR3 loop is CASRRGGGADTGELFF. DNA for the CDR3: TGCGCCTCACGTCGCGGCGGGGGGGCCGACACCGGGGAGCTGTTTTTT.

The chain combines TRBV7-2 with TRBJ2-2; D call uncertain. In germline, CDR1 is SGHTA, CDR2 FQGNSA. V dropped 5 bases and J dropped 2 bases, with 6 bases sitting between them. CDR3 size: 13 residues. This CDR3 is CASSRPNTGELFF. The CDR3 DNA is TGTGCCAGCAGCAGACCAAACACCGGGGAGCTGTTTTTT.

The CDR3 DNA reads TGTGCCAGCAGCCCGCACAGGGGGTCTTACGAGCAGTACTTC. It encodes CASSPHRGSYEQYF. The chain carries TRBV11-3 and TRBJ2-7; 8 bases agree with TRBD1. The V gene end was trimmed by 5 bases and the J gene end by 4 bases; junction bases not matched to a gene: 7. The CDR3 loop spans 14 amino acids. Germline V gene lookup returns CDR1 SGHNT and CDR2 YENEEA.

The gene calls are TRBV6-5 and TRBJ1-3, with a possible D match to TRBD1 (5 bases). Germline CDR1 reads MNHEY; CDR2 reads SVGAGI. CDR3 length equals 15 residues. The V and J ends lost 6 bases and 0 bases respectively, with 12 bases between them. The CDR3 sequence: CASSRETGSGNTIYF. The CDR3 coding sequence is TGTGCCAGCAGCAGGGAAACCGGCTCTGGAAACACCATATATTTT.

The genes are TRBV28 and TRBJ1-4; D call uncertain. Trimming took off 0 bases at V and 4 bases at J, with 6 bases between the two ends. Looked up from germline, CDR1 is MDHEN and CDR2 is SYDVKM. There are 14 residues in the CDR3. The DNA for the CDR3 is TGTGCCAGCAGTTTATGGCAGGATAATGAAAAACTGTTTTTT. As protein: CASSLWQDNEKLFF.

The chain links TRBV7-6 to TRBJ1-3, with TRBD1 identical over 7 bases. V lost 6 bases and J lost 7; bases outside the gene matches: 12. Per germline, CDR1 SGHVS and CDR2 FNYEAQ. There are 15 residues in the CDR3. CDR3 DNA: TGTGCCAGCAGTCAAGGGACAGCCTCGAGGAACACCATATATTTT. It encodes CASSQGTASRNTIYF.

This clone occurred once. This sequence joins TRBV7-2 and TRBJ2-7; a possible D gene is TRBD2 (6 bases). V lost 3 bases to trimming and J lost 6 bases, with 15 bases between them. CDR1 and CDR2 (germline): SGHTA, FQGNSA. This CDR3 has 14 residues. CDR3 residues: CASSLGGAFLEQYF. Written as DNA, the CDR3 is TGTGCCAGCAGCTTGGGCGGGGCCTTTCTCGAGCAGTACTTC.

The chain is built from TRBV5-6 and TRBJ1-6, with TRBD1 identical over 7 bases. V lost 0 bases to trimming and J lost 3 bases; unmatched junction nucleotides: 6. The length of the CDR3 is 17 residues. Germline V gene sequence: CDR1 SGHDT, CDR2 YYEEEE. The DNA of the CDR3 is TGTGCCAGCAGCTTGGGGAACAGGGGAATCTATAATTCACCCCTCCACTTT. Encoded protein: CASSLGNRGIYNSPLHF.

This chain connects TRBV9 to TRBJ1-2, with TRBD1 as a possible D gene (5 bases). CDR1 is SGDLS and CDR2 is YYNGEE in the germline V gene. This CDR3 has 14 residues. V dropped 5 bases and J dropped 0 bases, with 11 bases sitting between them. Here the CDR3 DNA reads TGTGCCAGCAGGGGGGGTCCGACTAACTATGGCTACACCTTC. Protein sequence: CASRGGPTNYGYTF.